This T cell receptor (beta chain) was observed in a study of graft-versus-host responses after intestinal transplantation. As for this clone: Its matching antigen is unknown.

General study findings and limits: Some patients had graft-donor T cell macrochimerism. In their allografts, the ratios of graft-versus-host to host-versus-graft T cell clones were high. GvH clones surfaced in recipient marrow, some emerging earlier in ileum or blood.

The CDR3 consists of 14 residues. Germline-derived CDR1 and CDR2 are KGHSH and LQKENI. J lost 8 bases, V lost 2 bases, and 8 bases had no gene match. The method was immunoSEQ multiplex PCR; TCRdb's version includes in-frame clones alone and lacks a portion of them. The sample holds under 150,000 clones, approximately 96% seen once. This clonotype was sampled from a human donor who received an intestinal transplant. The material sequenced was unstimulated CD8+ T cells sorted from spleen or lymph node cells, taken before intestinal transplant. The chain uses TRBV18 and TRBJ2-7; 8 nucleotides line up with TRBD1. CDR3 amino acids: CASSPGDRFGKQYF. In nucleotides, the CDR3 is TGTGCCAGCTCACCAGGGGACAGGTTCGGTAAGCAGTACTTC.